Listed below are T cell receptor beta chains from one sample, sequenced in a study of molecular identifiers for immune sequencing clone quantification. From the PCR reads, TCRdb called clonotypes with MiXCR, one entry per CDR3 protein. The sample includes under 650,000 distinct CDR3 sequences, roughly 21% of them seen just once. The sequencing sample was made of naive CD8+ T cells from blood, with Jurkat cell RNA spiked in. Receptors were obtained from a human donor in good health. Some libraries in this study had Jurkat cell RNA spiked in. The CDR3 runs from the conserved cysteine through the conserved F or W. A D gene is named only where the DNA matches it firmly. The listing skips clone size in some rows; elsewhere it reads once, few, many or a size class.

.	TRBJ2-2	TRBV13	many	CASSLEQDNTGELFF	TGTGCCAGCAGCTTGGAGCAGGATAACACCGGGGAGCTGTTTTTT
.	TRBJ2-7	TRBV20-1	few	CSAHPGTHSYEQYF	TGCAGTGCTCACCCCGGGACACACTCCTACGAGCAGTACTTC
.	TRBJ2-1	TRBV20-1	many	CSARPTAHEGVNNEQFF	TGCAGTGCTAGACCAACCGCTCATGAAGGGGTCAACAATGAGCAGTTCTTC
.	TRBJ1-2	TRBV29-1	many	CSVDRDETNYGYTF	TGCAGCGTTGACAGGGACGAAACTAACTATGGCTACACCTTC
TRBD1	TRBJ2-5	TRBV10-3	.	CAISRGQVETQYF	TGTGCCATCAGTCGGGGACAGGTAGAGACCCAGTACTTC
TRBD2	TRBJ2-1	TRBV20-1	many	CSARGPSGVDEQFF	TGCAGTGCAAGGGGCCCTAGCGGGGTTGATGAGCAGTTCTTC
.	TRBJ1-2	TRBV11-2	few	CASSLEGGFYGYTF	TGTGCCAGCAGCTTAGAGGGGGGATTCTATGGCTACACCTTC
TRBD1	TRBJ2-1	TRBV7-3	few	CASSHRGIRNEQFF	TGTGCCAGCAGCCACAGGGGGATACGCAATGAGCAGTTCTTC
TRBD1	TRBJ2-5	TRBV27	few	CASSPYTGTASETQYF	TGTGCCAGCAGTCCATACACCGGGACAGCCAGCGAGACCCAGTACTTC
.	TRBJ2-5	TRBV5-6	few	CASSTPGDQETQYF	TGTGCCAGCAGCACCCCGGGAGATCAAGAGACCCAGTACTTC
TRBD2	TRBJ2-7	TRBV20-1	many	CSATPFRGEDYEQYF	TGCAGTGCTACCCCCTTCCGGGGGGAAGATTACGAGCAGTACTTC
.	TRBJ2-5	TRBV23-1	many	CASDSYQETQYF	TGCGCCAGCGACAGCTACCAAGAGACCCAGTACTTC
TRBD2	TRBJ2-7	TRBV27	.	CASRGGTSGSKWYEQYF	TGTGCCAGCAGGGGAGGGACTAGCGGGAGTAAATGGTACGAGCAGTACTTC
.	TRBJ2-7	TRBV5-1	many	CASSLAPGVDEQYF	TGCGCCAGCAGCTTGGCACCGGGGGTCGACGAGCAGTACTTC
.	TRBJ2-7	TRBV3-1	few	CASSQDGAGGLWYEQYF	TGTGCCAGCAGCCAAGACGGGGCTGGGGGGCTTTGGTACGAGCAGTACTTC
TRBD2	TRBJ2-3	TRBV7-9	many	CASSFGGSGSKDTQYF	TGTGCCAGCAGCTTCGGTGGTAGCGGGAGTAAAGATACGCAGTATTTT
.	TRBJ2-7	TRBV30	many	CAWSYGDAYEQYF	TGTGCCTGGAGTTATGGGGATGCCTACGAGCAGTACTTC
.	TRBJ1-1	TRBV7-9	many	CASSWGDTEAFF	TGTGCCAGCAGCTGGGGAGACACTGAAGCTTTCTTT
TRBD2	TRBJ2-3	TRBV7-9	many	CASSLEMASGGSTDTQYF	TGTGCCAGCAGCTTAGAGATGGCTAGCGGTGGTAGCACAGATACGCAGTATTTT